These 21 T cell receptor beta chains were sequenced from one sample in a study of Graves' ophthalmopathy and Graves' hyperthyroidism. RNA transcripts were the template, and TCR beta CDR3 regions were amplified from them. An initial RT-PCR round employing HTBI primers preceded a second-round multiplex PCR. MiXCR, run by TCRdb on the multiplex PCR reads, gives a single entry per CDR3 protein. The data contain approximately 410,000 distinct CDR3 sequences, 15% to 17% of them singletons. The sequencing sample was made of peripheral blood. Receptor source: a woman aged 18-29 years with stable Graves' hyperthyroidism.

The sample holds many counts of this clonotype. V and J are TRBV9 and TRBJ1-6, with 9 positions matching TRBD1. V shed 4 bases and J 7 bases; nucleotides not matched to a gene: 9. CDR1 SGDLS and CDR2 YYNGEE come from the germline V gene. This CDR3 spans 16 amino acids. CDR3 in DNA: TGTGCCAGCAGCTTTGACCCGGGACAGGGCAATTCACCCCTCCACTTT. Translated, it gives CASSFDPGQGNSPLHF.

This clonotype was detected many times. The CDR3 bases are TGCAGTGCTAGGGTTGACTCTGCGACCCAGTACTTC. It codes for CSARVDSATQYF. The rearrangement uses TRBV20-1 and TRBJ2-5; no definite D call. CDR1 DFQATT and CDR2 SNEGSKA come from the germline V gene (reference sequence). The ends were cut back, 3 bases at V and 7 bases at J, with 12 bases in the middle. The CDR3 has 12 residues.

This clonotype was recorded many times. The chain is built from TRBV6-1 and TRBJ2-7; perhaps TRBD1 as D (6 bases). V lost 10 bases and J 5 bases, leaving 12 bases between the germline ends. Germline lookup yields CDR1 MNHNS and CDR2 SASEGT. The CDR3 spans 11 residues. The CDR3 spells CATSSGDEQYF. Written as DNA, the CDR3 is TGTGCCACCTCCTCAGGGGACGAGCAGTACTTC.

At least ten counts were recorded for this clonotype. CDR3 loop: CASSESSLATLGAFF. The DNA of the CDR3 is TGCGCCAGCAGTGAGTCGAGTTTAGCAACCCTGGGAGCTTTCTTT. This sequence joins TRBV10-2 and TRBJ1-1; no reliable D call. Deletions cut 0 bases from V and 10 bases from J, with 18 bases between. The CDR3 runs 15 residues. CDR1 is WSHSY and CDR2 is SAAADI in the germline V gene.

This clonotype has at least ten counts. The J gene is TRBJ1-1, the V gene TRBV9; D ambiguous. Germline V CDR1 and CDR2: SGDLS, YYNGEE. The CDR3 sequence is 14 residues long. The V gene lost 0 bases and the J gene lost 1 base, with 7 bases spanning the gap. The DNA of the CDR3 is TGTGCCAGCAGCGTAGACGGTACGAACACTGAAGCTTTCTTT. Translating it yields CASSVDGTNTEAFF. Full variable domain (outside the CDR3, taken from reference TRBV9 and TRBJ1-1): DSGVTQTPKHLITATGQRVTLRCSPRSGDLSVYWYQQSLDQGLQFLIQYYNGEERAKGNILERFSAQQFPDLHSELNLSSLELGDSALYFCASSVDGTNTEAFFGQGTRLTVV.

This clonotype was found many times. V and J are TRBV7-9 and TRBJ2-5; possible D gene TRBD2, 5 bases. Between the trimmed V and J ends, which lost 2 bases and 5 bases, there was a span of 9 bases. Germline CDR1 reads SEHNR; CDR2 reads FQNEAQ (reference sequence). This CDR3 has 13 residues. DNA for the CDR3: TGTGCCAGCAGCTTATTGGTAGCGGAGACCCAGTACTTC. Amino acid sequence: CASSLLVAETQYF.

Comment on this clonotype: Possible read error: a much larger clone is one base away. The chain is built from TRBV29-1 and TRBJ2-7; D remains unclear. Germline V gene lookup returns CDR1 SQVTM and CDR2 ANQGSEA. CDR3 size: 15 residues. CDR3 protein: CSVVAKDGSSYEQCF. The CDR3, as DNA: TGCAGCGTTGTTGCAAAGGACGGCAGCTCCTACGAGCAGTGCTTC.

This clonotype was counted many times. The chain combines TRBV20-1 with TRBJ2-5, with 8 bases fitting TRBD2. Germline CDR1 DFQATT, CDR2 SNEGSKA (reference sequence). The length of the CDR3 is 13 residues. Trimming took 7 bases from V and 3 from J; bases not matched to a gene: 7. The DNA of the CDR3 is TGCAGTGTTTCGGGGGGGCCGAAAGAGACCCAGTACTTC. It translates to CSVSGGPKETQYF.

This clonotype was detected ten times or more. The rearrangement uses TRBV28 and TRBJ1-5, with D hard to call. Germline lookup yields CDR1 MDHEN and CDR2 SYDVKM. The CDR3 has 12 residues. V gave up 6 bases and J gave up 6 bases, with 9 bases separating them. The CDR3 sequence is CASSSGGQPQHF. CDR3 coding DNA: TGTGCCAGCAGCTCCGGAGGTCAGCCCCAGCATTTT.

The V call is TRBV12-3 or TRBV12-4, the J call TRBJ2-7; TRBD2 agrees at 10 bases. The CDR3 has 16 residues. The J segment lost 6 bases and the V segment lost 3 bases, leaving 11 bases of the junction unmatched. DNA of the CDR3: TGTGCCAGCAGTTTCGGGGCTAGCGGGAGCAGGGGCGAGCAGTACTTC. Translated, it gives CASSFGASGSRGEQYF.

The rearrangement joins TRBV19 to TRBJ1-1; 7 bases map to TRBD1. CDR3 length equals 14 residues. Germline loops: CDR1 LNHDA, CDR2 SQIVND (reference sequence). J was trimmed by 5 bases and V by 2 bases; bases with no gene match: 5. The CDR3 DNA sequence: TGTGCCAGTAGTATAAGGGGGCTGTATACTGAAGCTTTCTTT. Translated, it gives CASSIRGLYTEAFF.

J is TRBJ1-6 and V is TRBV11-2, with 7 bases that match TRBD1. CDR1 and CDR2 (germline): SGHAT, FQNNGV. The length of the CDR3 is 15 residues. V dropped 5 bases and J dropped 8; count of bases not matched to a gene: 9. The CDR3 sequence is CASSPRQGPDSPLHF. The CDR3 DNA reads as TGTGCCAGCAGCCCCCGACAGGGCCCAGATTCACCCCTCCACTTT. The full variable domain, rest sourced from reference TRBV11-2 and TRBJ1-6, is EAGVAQSPRYKIIEKRQSVAFWCNPISGHATLYWYQQILGQGPKLLIQFQNNGVVDDSQLPKDRFSAERLKGVDSTLKIQPAKLEDSAVYLCASSPRQGPDSPLHFGNGTRLTVT.

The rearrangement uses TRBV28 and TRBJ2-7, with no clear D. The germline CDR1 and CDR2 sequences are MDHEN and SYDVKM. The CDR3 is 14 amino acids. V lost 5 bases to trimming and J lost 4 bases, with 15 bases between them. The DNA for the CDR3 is TGTGCCAGCAGTCCCATTGGGCGGAGATACGAGCAGTACTTC. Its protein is CASSPIGRRYEQYF.

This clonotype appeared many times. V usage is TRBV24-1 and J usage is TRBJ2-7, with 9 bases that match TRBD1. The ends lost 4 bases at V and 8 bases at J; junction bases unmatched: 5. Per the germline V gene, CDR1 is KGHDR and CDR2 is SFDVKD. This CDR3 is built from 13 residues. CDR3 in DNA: TGTGCCACCAGTGAGGACGACAGGGGGAAGCAGTACTTC. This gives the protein CATSEDDRGKQYF.

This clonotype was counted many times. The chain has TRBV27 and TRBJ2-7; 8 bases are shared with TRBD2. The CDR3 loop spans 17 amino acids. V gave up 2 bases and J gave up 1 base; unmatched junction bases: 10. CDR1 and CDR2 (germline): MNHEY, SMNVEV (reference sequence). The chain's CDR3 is CASSLTPSGRTSYEQYF. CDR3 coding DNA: TGTGCCAGCAGTTTAACTCCTAGCGGGCGTACTTCCTACGAGCAGTACTTC.

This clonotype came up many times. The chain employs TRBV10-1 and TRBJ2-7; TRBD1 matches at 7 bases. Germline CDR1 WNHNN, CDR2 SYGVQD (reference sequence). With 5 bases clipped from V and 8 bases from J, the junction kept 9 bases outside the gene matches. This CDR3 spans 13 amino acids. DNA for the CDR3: TGCGCCAGCAGTATGGGACAGTTTTCCCAGCAGTACTTC. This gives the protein CASSMGQFSQQYF.

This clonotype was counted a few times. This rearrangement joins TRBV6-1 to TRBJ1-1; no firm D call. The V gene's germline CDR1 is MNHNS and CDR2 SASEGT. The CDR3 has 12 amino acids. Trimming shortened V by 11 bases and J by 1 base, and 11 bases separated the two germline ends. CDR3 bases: TGTGCCTTAAGGGATTGGAACACTGAAGCTTTCTTT. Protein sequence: CALRDWNTEAFF.

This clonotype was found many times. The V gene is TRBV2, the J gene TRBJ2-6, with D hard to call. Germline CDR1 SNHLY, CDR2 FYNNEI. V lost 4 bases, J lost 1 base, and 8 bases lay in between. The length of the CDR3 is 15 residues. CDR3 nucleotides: TGTGCCAGCAGTGCTCTGAGATCTGGGGCCAACGTCCTGACTTTC. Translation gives CASSALRSGANVLTF.

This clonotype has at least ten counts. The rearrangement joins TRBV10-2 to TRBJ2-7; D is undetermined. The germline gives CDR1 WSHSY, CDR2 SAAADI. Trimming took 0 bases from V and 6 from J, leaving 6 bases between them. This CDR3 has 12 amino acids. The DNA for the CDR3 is TGCGCCAGCAGTGAGTCCAGGTTCGAGCAGTACTTC. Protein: CASSESRFEQYF.

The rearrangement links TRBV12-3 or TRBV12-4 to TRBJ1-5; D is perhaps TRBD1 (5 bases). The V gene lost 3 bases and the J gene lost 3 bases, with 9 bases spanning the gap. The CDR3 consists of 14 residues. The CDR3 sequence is CASSFRQFNQPQHF. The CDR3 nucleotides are TGTGCCAGCAGTTTTCGACAGTTCAATCAGCCCCAGCATTTT.

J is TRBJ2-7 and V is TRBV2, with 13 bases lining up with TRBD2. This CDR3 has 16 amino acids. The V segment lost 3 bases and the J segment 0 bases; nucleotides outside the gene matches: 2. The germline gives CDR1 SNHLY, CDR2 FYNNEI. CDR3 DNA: TGTGCCAGCAGTGAGGGACTAGCGGGACCCTCCTACGAGCAGTACTTC. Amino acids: CASSEGLAGPSYEQYF. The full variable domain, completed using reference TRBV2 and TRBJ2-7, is EPEVTQTPSHQVTQMGQEVILRCVPISNHLYFYWYRQILGQKVEFLVSFYNNEISEKSEIFDDQFSVERPDGSNFTLKIRSTKLEDSAMYFCASSEGLAGPSYEQYFGPGTRLTVT.